Presented here are 29 T cell receptor beta chains from one specimen sequenced in a study of blood T cell repertoires in COVID-19. Assay: immunoSEQ multiplex PCR; the TCRdb copy retains only in-frame clones and omits some. The sample includes about 74,000 clones, around 87% of them seen just once. Sequencing was carried out using peripheral blood. These receptors all stem from a woman older than 75 with active or convalescent COVID-19.

By sample fraction, this clone is medium-sized. This chain links TRBV3-1 (or the pseudogene TRBV3-2) with TRBJ2-7; no clear D gene. CDR3 length: 15 residues. The ends were cut back, 2 bases at V and 1 base at J, with 12 bases in the middle. From germline, CDR1 is LGHDT and CDR2 YNNKEL (reference sequence). The CDR3 protein is CASSQYGGPSYEQYF. The CDR3 DNA follows: TGTGCCAGCAGCCAATATGGTGGCCCATCCTACGAGCAGTACTTC.

The rearrangement joins TRBV9 to TRBJ2-1; D gene unclear. The V gene's germline CDR1 is SGDLS and CDR2 YYNGEE. The germline V and J ends were trimmed by 4 bases and 4 bases, with 9 bases remaining between them. The CDR3 is 13 amino acids. The CDR3 DNA is TGTGCCAGCAGCCCCCCTAATTACAATGAGCAGTTCTTC. It specifies CASSPPNYNEQFF.

This clone was detected only a few times. The chain uses TRBV6-2 or TRBV6-3 and TRBJ2-7, with 8 bases aligning to TRBD2. CDR1 is MNHEY and CDR2 is SVGEGT in the germline V gene. The CDR3 is 14 amino acids. V shed 6 bases, J shed 4 bases, and the junction held 8 bases outside the gene matches. In DNA form, the CDR3 reads TGTGCCAGCAGCCGAGCGGGGGAGGCATACGAGCAGTACTTC. As protein: CASSRAGEAYEQYF.

This clone was picked up one time. This chain links TRBV2 with TRBJ1-5, with D perhaps matching TRBD1 (5 bases). CDR3 length: 13 residues. V was shortened by 4 bases and J by 6 bases, with 10 bases between the two germline ends. Germline V gene lookup returns CDR1 SNHLY and CDR2 FYNNEI. CDR3 amino acids: CASSVGQFQPQHF. The CDR3 DNA follows: TGTGCCAGCAGTGTGGGGCAATTTCAGCCCCAGCATTTT.

The chain links TRBV25-1 to TRBJ1-3; D is uncertain. Germline V gene data show CDR1 as MGHDK and CDR2 as SYGVNS. CDR3 length: 14 amino acids. Trimming stripped 0 bases from V and 7 bases from J, with 10 bases between. CDR3: CASSEYLEVNTIYF. In nucleotides, the CDR3 is TGTGCCAGCAGTGAATATCTAGAGGTGAACACCATATATTTT.

The chain couples TRBV6-5 to TRBJ2-7, with 7 bases aligning to TRBD1. V lost 8 bases, J lost 0 bases, and 7 bases stayed unmatched. The CDR3 runs to 14 residues. CDR1 is MNHEY, CDR2 SVGAGI, per germline. This CDR3 reads CASLLTGTSYEQYF. The CDR3, as DNA: TGTGCCAGCCTCCTGACAGGGACCTCCTACGAGCAGTACTTC.

The chain's CDR3 is CASSANRGLVRSGANVLTF. The CDR3 nucleotides read TGTGCCAGCAGTGCGAACAGGGGTTTGGTCCGCTCTGGGGCCAACGTCCTGACTTTC. This sequence joins TRBV28 and TRBJ2-6; TRBD1 matches 7 bases. The CDR3 has 19 amino acids. From germline, CDR1 is MDHEN and CDR2 SYDVKM. Trimming took 5 bases from V and 0 from J; bases not matched to a gene: 13.

This clone was observed a single time. V usage is TRBV9 and J usage is TRBJ1-1; D gene uncertain. Germline V gene sequence: CDR1 SGDLS, CDR2 YYNGEE. The length of the CDR3 is 13 residues. V lost 5 bases, J lost 5 bases, and 13 bases lay in between. The CDR3 region has the DNA TGTGCCAGCAGTCCTCTTCCGAGGACTGAAGCTTTCTTT. Translation gives CASSPLPRTEAFF.

The chain is built from TRBV3-1 (or the pseudogene TRBV3-2) and TRBJ1-1; maybe TRBD1 (5 bases). The CDR3 is made up of 14 amino acids. The V end was cut by 6 bases, the J end by 4 bases, with 15 bases between. The germline gives CDR1 LGHDT, CDR2 YNNKEL (reference sequence). The CDR3 coding sequence is TGTGCCAGCAGGCTGGGGACTTCGGGCACTGAAGCTTTCTTT. Amino acids: CASRLGTSGTEAFF.

This clone was picked up one time. The rearrangement uses TRBV2 and TRBJ1-2; 10 bases are a match to TRBD1. Trimming cost V 4 bases and J 4 bases; bases outside gene matches: 18. The CDR3 runs to 19 residues. The germline gives CDR1 SNHLY, CDR2 FYNNEI. The CDR3 nucleotides read TGTGCCAGCAGTGTAGTGAAGGGGACAGGGGTGGCAGCCTCCTATGGCTACACCTTC. Translating it yields CASSVVKGTGVAASYGYTF.

This chain joins TRBV14 and TRBJ1-4, with 7 bases that match TRBD1. V was clipped by 3 bases and J by 5 bases; unmatched bases: 6. The CDR3 runs 15 residues. The germline V gene encodes CDR1 SGHDN and CDR2 FVKESK. CDR3: CASSQETGLNEKLFF. The CDR3 bases are TGTGCCAGCAGCCAGGAGACAGGGTTGAATGAAAAACTGTTTTTT.

V is TRBV7-3 and J is TRBJ2-1, with D possibly TRBD2 on 6 matching bases. CDR3 length equals 16 residues. The germline V and J ends were trimmed by 5 bases and 7 bases, with 21 bases remaining between them. Germline CDR1 and CDR2: SGHTA and FQGTGA. This chain's CDR3 is CASSPRAAGRVNEQFF. CDR3 bases: TGTGCCAGCAGCCCCCGTGCAGCGGGCCGGGTAAATGAGCAGTTCTTC.

V usage is TRBV7-2 and J usage is TRBJ1-2, with D maybe TRBD1 (5 bases). The germline gives CDR1 SGHTA, CDR2 FQGNSA. The length of the CDR3 is 14 residues. Trimming stripped 2 bases from V and 5 bases from J, with 12 bases between. The CDR3, as DNA: TGTGCCAGCAGCTTATCATGGACAACTTATGGCTACACCTTC. This gives the protein CASSLSWTTYGYTF. Based on the CDR3 plus reference TRBV7-2 and TRBJ1-2, the full variable domain is GAGVSQSPSNKVTEKGKDVELRCDPISGHTALYWYRQSLGQGLEFLIYFQGNSAPDKSGLPSDRFSAERTGGSVSTLTIQRTQQEDSAVYLCASSLSWTTYGYTFGSGTRLTVV.

This chain connects TRBV28 to TRBJ1-2, with D tentatively TRBD1 (5 bases). Between the trimmed V and J ends, which lost 4 bases and 8 bases, there was a span of 20 bases. The germline gives CDR1 MDHEN, CDR2 SYDVKM. CDR3 size: 15 residues. CDR3 in amino acids: CASSSETTGSGGYTF. DNA of the CDR3: TGTGCCAGCAGTTCGGAAACCACTGGTTCAGGGGGCTACACCTTC.

The genes are TRBV19 and TRBJ2-5, with TRBD1 matching 12 bases. Trimming took 5 bases from V and 5 from J; bases not matched to a gene: 6. The CDR3 is 15 amino acids. The germline CDR1 and CDR2 sequences are LNHDA and SQIVND (reference sequence). Here the CDR3 DNA reads TGTGCCAGTAGTCCGGGGACAGGGGGCCGGGAGACCCAGTACTTC. Translated: CASSPGTGGRETQYF.

This clone was seen more than once but under ten times. The chain recombines TRBV12-3 or TRBV12-4 with TRBJ2-7; D perhaps matches TRBD1 (6 bases). There are 13 residues in the CDR3. V lost 6 bases and J lost 3, with 12 bases in between. CDR3 sequence reads: CASRSDSLYEQYF. For the CDR3, the DNA is TGTGCCAGCAGGTCGGACAGCCTCTACGAGCAGTACTTC.

This clone came up once. The rearrangement uses TRBV4-3 and TRBJ2-1, with D maybe TRBD1 (6 bases). Germline V gives CDR1 LGHNA, CDR2 YSLEER. The CDR3 length is 14 residues. Trimming took off 4 bases at V and 1 base at J, with 8 bases between the two ends. The CDR3, as DNA: TGCGCCAGCAGCCGGACAGCTTCCTACAATGAGCAGTTCTTC. Encoded protein: CASSRTASYNEQFF.

This chain uses TRBV7-2 with TRBJ2-5; 9 bases are a match to TRBD1. Per germline, CDR1 SGHTA and CDR2 FQGNSA. This CDR3 comprises 17 residues. The junction had 7 bases not matched to a gene; V was cut back by 2 bases and J by 0 bases. The chain's CDR3 is CASSLPGTGMYQETQYF. CDR3 coding DNA: TGTGCCAGCAGCTTACCCGGGACAGGGATGTACCAAGAGACCCAGTACTTC.

This chain connects TRBV3-1 (or the pseudogene TRBV3-2) to TRBJ1-6; perhaps TRBD1 as D (5 bases). In germline, CDR1 is LGHDT, CDR2 YNNKEL (reference sequence). This CDR3 has 15 residues. V lost 4 bases and J 4 bases, leaving 11 bases between the germline ends. This chain's CDR3 is CASSLGLKYNSPLHF. The CDR3 nucleotides read TGTGCCAGCAGCCTGGGACTAAAATATAATTCACCCCTCCACTTT.

The V call is TRBV3-1 (or the pseudogene TRBV3-2), the J call TRBJ2-7; 8 positions agree with TRBD2. This CDR3 has 17 amino acids. The J segment lost 2 bases and the V segment lost 0 bases, leaving 9 bases of the junction unmatched. Germline CDR1 reads LGHDT; CDR2 reads YNNKEL (reference sequence). CDR3 DNA sequence: TGTGCCAGCAGCCAAGAACCTAGGACTAGCCCTACCTACGAGCAGTACTTC. Protein product: CASSQEPRTSPTYEQYF.

The chain joins TRBV10-3 to TRBJ2-3; TRBD2 matches at 8 bases. Germline loops: CDR1 ENHRY, CDR2 SYGVKD. V shed 10 bases, J shed 2 bases, and the junction held 8 bases outside the gene matches. There are 14 residues in the CDR3. The CDR3 reads CATGRGEVTDTQYF. The CDR3, as DNA: TGTGCCACCGGGCGGGGGGAAGTCACAGATACGCAGTATTTT.

The chain employs TRBV20-1 and TRBJ1-2; D remains ambiguous. The CDR3 consists of 11 residues. Trimming shortened V by 6 bases and J by 4 bases, and 9 bases separated the two germline ends. Germline CDR1 is DFQATT and CDR2 is SNEGSKA (reference sequence). The CDR3 region has the DNA TGCAGTGCCCTCGTCGTCTATGGCTACACCTTC. Encoded protein: CSALVVYGYTF.

This clone was seen a single time. The chain recombines TRBV7-8 with TRBJ1-2; TRBD1 might be the D (5 bases). This CDR3 has 15 amino acids. CDR1 is SGHVS and CDR2 is FQNEAQ in the germline V gene. V gave up 4 bases and J gave up 4 bases, with 16 bases separating them. The CDR3 spells CASSSPREGRYGYTF. CDR3 coding DNA: TGTGCCAGCAGCTCACCAAGGGAGGGACGCTATGGCTACACCTTC.

The chain is built from TRBV3-1 (or the pseudogene TRBV3-2) and TRBJ2-3, with TRBD1 matching 7 bases. The germline V gene encodes CDR1 LGHDT and CDR2 YNNKEL (reference sequence). The CDR3 length is 19 residues. V lost 1 base, J lost 0 bases, and 13 bases stayed unmatched. CDR3 protein: CASSQVDRVRRYSTDTQYF. DNA of the CDR3: TGTGCCAGCAGCCAAGTAGACAGGGTTAGGAGATATAGCACAGATACGCAGTATTTT.

This clone was seen a single time. The gene calls are TRBV9 and TRBJ2-3; a weak D match, TRBD1 (6 bases). The CDR3 length is 13 residues. V was shortened by 4 bases and J by 5 bases, with 11 bases between the two germline ends. Germline CDR1 and CDR2: SGDLS and YYNGEE. The CDR3 nucleotides are TGTGCCAGCAGCCAAAGAGGGGGAGATACGCAGTATTTT. The encoded protein is CASSQRGGDTQYF.

J is TRBJ1-5 and V is TRBV28; 8 bases fit TRBD1. The CDR3 sequence is 16 residues long. Trimming removed 5 bases from V and 0 bases from J; junction bases left unmatched: 6. Germline assignment: CDR1 MDHEN and CDR2 SYDVKM. The CDR3 loop is CASSRYRGFSNQPQHF. For the CDR3, the DNA is TGTGCCAGCAGTAGGTACAGGGGGTTTAGCAATCAGCCCCAGCATTTT.

This chain links TRBV12-3 or TRBV12-4 with TRBJ1-2, with D hard to call. CDR3 length equals 13 residues. V gave up 3 bases and J gave up 5 bases, with 10 bases separating them. The CDR3 DNA sequence: TGTGCCAGCAGTTTTAAAAAGCTTTATGGCTACACCTTC. Encoded protein: CASSFKKLYGYTF.

J is TRBJ2-7 and V is TRBV18, with a weak D call TRBD2 (6 bases). The V gene's germline CDR1 is KGHSH and CDR2 LQKENI. The CDR3 contains 16 residues. V was shortened by 2 bases and J by 4 bases, with 18 bases between the two germline ends. CDR3 nucleotide sequence: TGTGCCAGCTCACCAGGTGGTCTCCAGGAGGGGTACGAGCAGTACTTC. This gives the protein CASSPGGLQEGYEQYF.

The V call is TRBV6-2 or TRBV6-3, the J call TRBJ1-4, with D unclear. The CDR3 has 14 residues. V lost 5 bases and J 5 bases, leaving 12 bases between the germline ends. The germline gives CDR1 MNHEY, CDR2 SVGEGT. CDR3 in DNA: TGTGCCAGCAGTCCAGTCAGGTCGAATGAAAAACTGTTTTTT. Amino acids: CASSPVRSNEKLFF.